The T cell receptor (beta chain) under discussion was sequenced for a study of shared clonotypes between healthy human individuals. Study observations and caveats: Despite large depth, sorted-subset datasets appeared incompletely sequenced. Non-shared clonotypes had lower generation probabilities than those shared by all four donors.

Caucasian adults living in Nashville, Tennessee, provided all samples. A CD45RA-negative memory subset and a CD45RA+ naive subset were separated from the CD4+ cells. As to this clone: No antigen is known for it.

Clones were read by immunoSEQ multiplex PCR, and TCRdb kept only the in-frame ones, dropping some. The sample gives 2 million to 2.5 million clones, around 92% of which show up once; around 0.4% is in the top ten. V lost 5 bases and J lost 4, with 9 bases in between. This CDR3 comprises 12 residues. CDR1 is SGHTA and CDR2 is FQGNSA in the germline V gene. The receptor comes from a man between 18 and 35 years old in good health. Some clones in this sample may be carry-over from other donors' samples. Sequenced sample: naive CD4+ T cells from PBMCs. Subset meaning: CD45RA+ positively selected. The chain employs TRBV7-2 and TRBJ2-7; D gene ambiguous. The CDR3 here is CASSVVGYEQYF. The DNA for the CDR3 is TGTGCCAGCAGCGTAGTGGGGTACGAGCAGTACTTC.